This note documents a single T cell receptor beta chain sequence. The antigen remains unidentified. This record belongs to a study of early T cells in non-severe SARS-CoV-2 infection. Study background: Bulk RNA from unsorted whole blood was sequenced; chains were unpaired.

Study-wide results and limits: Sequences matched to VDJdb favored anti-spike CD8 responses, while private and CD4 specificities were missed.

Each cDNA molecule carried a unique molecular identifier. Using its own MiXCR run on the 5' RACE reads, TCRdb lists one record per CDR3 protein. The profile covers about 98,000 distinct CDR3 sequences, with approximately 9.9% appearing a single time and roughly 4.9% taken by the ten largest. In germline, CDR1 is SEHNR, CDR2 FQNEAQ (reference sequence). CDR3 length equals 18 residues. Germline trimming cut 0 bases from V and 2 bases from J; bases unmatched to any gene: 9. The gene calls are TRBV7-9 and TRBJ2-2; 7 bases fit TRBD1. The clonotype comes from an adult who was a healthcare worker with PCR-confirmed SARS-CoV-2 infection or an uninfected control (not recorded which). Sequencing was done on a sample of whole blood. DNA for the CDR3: TGTGCCAGCAGCTTAGCGAGAGGGGGCAGGATCAACACCGGGGAGCTGTTTTTT. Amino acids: CASSLARGGRINTGELFF.